Each of the 21 T cell receptor beta chains below was sequenced from the same sample in a study of cytomegalovirus exposure and HLA in healthy donors (dated by TCRdb to between 2016 and 2019). The library was built by means of the immunoSEQ multiplex PCR assay. The multiplex PCR relied on a mix of 60 forward primers for TCR Vbeta segments and 13 reverse primers for TCR Jbeta segments. TCRdb took this table from immuneACCESS and kept in-frame rearrangements with V and J called. Such tables lack part of the clones; where checked against another copy, unresolved V genes explain under half of the gap, and the rest is unexplained. The sample table records more than 60,000 clones. Less than 20% of the sample rests with the top ten. The sequencing sample was made of PBMCs. The receptor set was obtained from a boy younger than 18 in good health and CMV-seronegative.

The chain carries TRBV23-1 and TRBJ1-6; 9 bases line up with TRBD1. TRBV23-1 falls under the ORF class, with uncertain function. The ends lost 0 bases at V and 9 bases at J; junction bases unmatched: 15. CDR3 length: 19 amino acids. CDR3: CASSQSRIRDRVCGSPLHF. The DNA for the CDR3 is TGCGCCAGCAGTCAATCGCGAATTCGGGACAGGGTTTGTGGTTCACCCCTCCACTTT.

The chain recombines TRBV9 with TRBJ1-2; D possibly corresponds to TRBD1 (5 bases). CDR3 length: 12 amino acids. Trimming stripped 3 bases from V and 13 bases from J, with 16 bases between. Germline CDR1 and CDR2: SGDLS and YYNGEE. CDR3 amino acids: CASSAPGYRGTF. The CDR3 DNA is TGTGCCAGCAGCGCCCCAGGGTATAGGGGCACCTTC.

This sequence joins TRBV6-4 and TRBJ2-7; possible D gene TRBD2, 7 bases. Germline loops: CDR1 MRHNA, CDR2 SNTAGT. Deletions cut 5 bases from V and 7 bases from J, with 21 bases between. CDR3 length: 15 residues. CDR3 amino acids: CASSLTAGAQGEQYF. The CDR3 bases are TGTGCCAGCAGTCTTACTGCGGGGGCACAAGGGGAGCAGTACTTC.

V usage is TRBV29-1 and J usage is TRBJ1-2; D call uncertain. There are 12 residues in the CDR3. Trimming took 6 bases from V and 9 from J, leaving 17 bases between them. CDR1 SQVTM and CDR2 ANQGSEA come from the germline V gene. Here the CDR3 reads CSVADERARYTF. The CDR3 nucleotides are TGCAGCGTCGCTGACGAGAGGGCGCGCTACACCTTC.

This chain connects TRBV4-1 to TRBJ2-5, with 8 bases matching TRBD2. The J call may be faulty, since TRBJ2-7 better matches the DNA end. The CDR3 runs 17 residues. The V gene's germline CDR1 is MGHRA and CDR2 YSYEKL. The CDR3 DNA sequence: TGCGCCAGCAGCCAAAGGCATCTAGCGGGCAGCTCCTACGAGCAGTACTTC. It is translated as CASSQRHLAGSSYEQYF.

The chain combines TRBV6-4 with TRBJ2-3; D is possibly TRBD1 (6 bases). This CDR3 spans 13 amino acids. V lost 5 bases and J lost 1, with 7 bases in between. The germline V gene has CDR1 MRHNA and CDR2 SNTAGT. The CDR3 spells CASSRTGTDTQYF. Here the CDR3 DNA reads TGTGCCAGCAGTAGGACAGGCACAGATACGCAGTATTTT.

This sequence joins TRBV5-5 and TRBJ1-1; TRBD1 matches at 8 bases. The CDR3 contains 13 residues. Germline V gene lookup returns CDR1 SGHKS and CDR2 YYEKEE (reference sequence). The V and J ends lost 5 bases and 7 bases, in that order; junction bases with no gene match: 7. CDR3 amino acids: CASSRGTGFEAFF. DNA of the CDR3: TGTGCCAGCAGTCGCGGGACAGGCTTTGAAGCTTTCTTT.

The V gene is TRBV7-9, the J gene TRBJ1-2; 8 nucleotides align to TRBD1. Germline V gives CDR1 SEHNR, CDR2 FQNEAQ (reference sequence). The J segment lost 6 bases and the V segment lost 4 bases, leaving 10 bases of the junction unmatched. CDR3 size: 15 residues. The CDR3 spells CASSSGGKQGDGYTF. The DNA for the CDR3 is TGTGCCAGCAGCTCTGGCGGTAAACAGGGGGATGGCTACACCTTC. The complete variable domain, with remaining parts taken from reference TRBV7-9 and TRBJ1-2, reads DTGVSQNPRHKITKRGQNVTFRCDPISEHNRLYWYRQTLGQGPEFLTYFQNEAQLEKSRLLSDRFSAERPKGSFSTLEIQRTEQGDSAMYLCASSSGGKQGDGYTFGSGTRLTVV.

The chain combines TRBV30 with TRBJ1-4; 7 bases fit TRBD1. The CDR3 extends over 14 amino acids. With V trimmed by 7 bases and J by 8 bases, 13 bases remained unmatched. Germline V lookup: CDR1 GTSNPN, CDR2 SVGIG (reference sequence). In DNA form, the CDR3 reads TGTGCCTCATCAGGACAGGAGGTTGGGGAAAAACTGTTTTTT. This translates into CASSGQEVGEKLFF.

The chain combines TRBV7-2 with TRBJ1-5; D gene ambiguous. Per the germline V gene, CDR1 is SGHTA and CDR2 is FQGNSA. The ends were cut back, 2 bases at V and 6 bases at J, with 8 bases in the middle. The CDR3 is 13 amino acids. CDR3 coding DNA: TGTGCCAGCAGCTTACCGGGGAGTCAGCCCCAGCATTTT. Amino acid sequence: CASSLPGSQPQHF.

This rearrangement joins TRBV2 to TRBJ2-7, with D possibly TRBD2 on 5 matching bases. The CDR3 runs to 15 residues. Germline V CDR1 and CDR2: SNHLY, FYNNEI. Trimming pared 7 bases from V and 0 bases from J, leaving 16 bases between. The CDR3 spells CASKEESFSSYEQYF. CDR3 DNA sequence: TGTGCCAGCAAGGAGGAGTCCTTTAGCTCCTACGAGCAGTACTTC.

The CDR3 is CASSYGDRGNYGYTF. Here the CDR3 DNA reads TGTGCCAGCAGTTACGGTGACAGGGGAAACTATGGCTACACCTTC. The chain combines TRBV6-6 with TRBJ1-2, with 8 bases matching TRBD1. Per germline, CDR1 MNHNY and CDR2 SVGAGI (reference sequence). This CDR3 contains 15 residues. Trimming at V came to 2 bases and at J to 2 bases, leaving 4 bases not matched to a gene.

The chain uses TRBV18 and TRBJ1-5; no clear D gene. CDR1 KGHSH and CDR2 LQKENI come from the germline V gene. This CDR3 contains 14 residues. V lost 4 bases and J 7 bases, leaving 14 bases between the germline ends. This CDR3 reads CASSQSREFQPQHF. DNA for the CDR3: TGTGCCAGCTCACAATCGCGTGAATTCCAGCCCCAGCATTTT.

The gene calls are TRBV5-1 and TRBJ2-1; 9 nucleotides align to TRBD1. The J segment lost 9 bases and the V segment lost 3 bases, leaving 16 bases of the junction unmatched. The CDR3 is 17 amino acids. The germline gives CDR1 SGHRS, CDR2 YFSETQ. CDR3 sequence reads: CASSWYAGTGNQGEQFF. The CDR3 DNA reads TGCGCCAGCAGCTGGTATGCCGGGACAGGGAACCAGGGTGAGCAGTTCTTC.

The V and J genes are TRBV9 and TRBJ2-3, with a tentative D call TRBD2 (5 bases). Germline assignment: CDR1 SGDLS and CDR2 YYNGEE. There are 14 residues in the CDR3. With 0 bases removed from V and 6 bases from J, the gap between germline ends came to 11 bases. The CDR3 bases are TGTGCCAGCAGCGTAGAGGCGGGTTGGGATACGCAGTATTTT. As protein: CASSVEAGWDTQYF.

The rearrangement links TRBV25-1 to TRBJ1-6; TRBD1 aligns across 7 bases. The CDR3 contains 15 residues. From germline, CDR1 is MGHDK and CDR2 SYGVNS. The junction had 6 bases not matched to a gene; V was cut back by 3 bases and J by 7 bases. CDR3 nucleotides: TGTGCCAGCAGTGAGGAACAGGGGAGGAATTCACCCCTCCACTTT. Its protein product is CASSEEQGRNSPLHF. The complete variable domain, with remaining parts taken from reference TRBV25-1 and TRBJ1-6, reads EADIYQTPRYLVIGTGKKITLECSQTMGHDKMYWYQQDPGMELHLIHYSYGVNSTEKGDLSSESTVSRIRTEHFPLTLESARPSHTSQYLCASSEEQGRNSPLHFGNGTRLTVT.

The rearrangement joins TRBV27 to TRBJ1-3; D remains unclear. This CDR3 has 13 residues. Trimming cost V 6 bases and J 4 bases, with 10 bases left between them. Germline V gives CDR1 MNHEY, CDR2 SMNVEV (reference sequence). The CDR3 reads CASSDWAGNTIYF. The CDR3 DNA reads as TGTGCCAGCAGCGATTGGGCGGGAAACACCATATATTTT.

The rearrangement links TRBV5-1 to TRBJ2-2; 7 bases are shared with TRBD1. J was trimmed by 7 bases and V by 2 bases; bases with no gene match: 11. This CDR3 is built from 16 residues. Looked up from germline, CDR1 is SGHRS and CDR2 is YFSETQ. In DNA form, the CDR3 reads TGCGCCAGCAGCTTTTTAGGGACAGCACAGGGCGGGGAGCTGTTTTTT. Translation: CASSFLGTAQGGELFF.

This chain uses TRBV9 with TRBJ2-1; D gene ambiguous. Per germline, CDR1 SGDLS and CDR2 YYNGEE. Trimming took off 1 base at V and 5 bases at J, with 7 bases between the two ends. The CDR3 has 13 residues. This CDR3 is CASSVPSDNEQFF. DNA of the CDR3: TGTGCCAGCAGCGTACCGTCAGACAATGAGCAGTTCTTC. The whole variable domain, filled in from reference TRBV9 and TRBJ2-1, reads DSGVTQTPKHLITATGQRVTLRCSPRSGDLSVYWYQQSLDQGLQFLIQYYNGEERAKGNILERFSAQQFPDLHSELNLSSLELGDSALYFCASSVPSDNEQFFGPGTRLTVL.

The chain carries TRBV19 and TRBJ2-7, with D possibly being TRBD1 (6 bases). Germline CDR1 and CDR2: LNHDA and SQIVND (reference sequence). The CDR3 loop spans 15 amino acids. Trimming shortened V by 4 bases and J by 0 bases, and 13 bases separated the two germline ends. The CDR3 reads CASSTAGDNSYEQYF. The DNA of the CDR3 is TGTGCCAGTAGTACGGCAGGGGACAACTCCTACGAGCAGTACTTC.

The gene calls are TRBV5-1 and TRBJ2-3; the D is unclear. The CDR3 is 16 amino acids. Trimming cost V 3 bases and J 0 bases, with 14 bases left between them. In germline, CDR1 is SGHRS, CDR2 YFSETQ. In DNA, the CDR3 is TGCGCCAGCAGCTACCAATGGCAGATTAGCACAGATACGCAGTATTTT. Protein: CASSYQWQISTDTQYF.